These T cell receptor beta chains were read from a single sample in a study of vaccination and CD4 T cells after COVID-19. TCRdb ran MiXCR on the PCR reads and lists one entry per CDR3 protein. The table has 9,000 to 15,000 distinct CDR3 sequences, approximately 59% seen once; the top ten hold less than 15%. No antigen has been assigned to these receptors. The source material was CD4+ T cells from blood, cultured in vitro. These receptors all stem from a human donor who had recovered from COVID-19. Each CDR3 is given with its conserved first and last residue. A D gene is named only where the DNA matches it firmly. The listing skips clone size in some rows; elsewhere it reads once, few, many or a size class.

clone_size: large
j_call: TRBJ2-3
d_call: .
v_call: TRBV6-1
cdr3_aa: CASIRGSTDTQYF
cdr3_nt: TGTGCCAGCATCCGGGGGAGCACAGATACGCAGTATTTT

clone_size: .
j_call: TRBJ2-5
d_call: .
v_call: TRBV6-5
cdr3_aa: CASSYSGRGETQYF
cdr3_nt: TGTGCCAGCAGTTACTCGGGCAGGGGAGAGACCCAGTACTTC

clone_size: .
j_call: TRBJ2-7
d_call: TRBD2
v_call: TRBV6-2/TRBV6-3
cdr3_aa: CASKPSGISYEQYF
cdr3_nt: TGTGCCAGCAAGCCGAGCGGGATCTCCTACGAGCAGTACTTC

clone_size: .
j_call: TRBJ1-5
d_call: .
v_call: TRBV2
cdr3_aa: CASSERGNQPQHF
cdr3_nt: TGTGCCAGCAGTGAAAGGGGGAATCAGCCCCAGCATTTT

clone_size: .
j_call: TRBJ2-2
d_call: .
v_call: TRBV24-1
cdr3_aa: CATSDLQGTNTGELFF
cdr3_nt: TGTGCCACCAGTGACCTCCAGGGGACAAACACCGGGGAGCTGTTTTTT

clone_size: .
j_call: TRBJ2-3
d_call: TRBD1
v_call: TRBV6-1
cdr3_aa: CASSPGTGSTDTQYF
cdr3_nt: TGTGCCAGCAGCCCCGGGACAGGGAGCACAGATACGCAGTATTTT

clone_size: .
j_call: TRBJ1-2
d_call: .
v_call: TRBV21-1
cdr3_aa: CASSNYLAGTFNYGYTF
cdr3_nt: TGTGCCAGCAGCAACTATCTAGCCGGGACGTTTAACTATGGCTACACCTTC

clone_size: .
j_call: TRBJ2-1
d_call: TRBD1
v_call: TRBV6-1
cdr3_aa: CASSATGQGGNEQFF
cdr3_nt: TGTGCCAGCAGTGCCACGGGACAGGGGGGCAATGAGCAGTTCTTC

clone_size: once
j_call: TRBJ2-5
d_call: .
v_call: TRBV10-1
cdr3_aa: CASSGPRDTGEMQTQYF
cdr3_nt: TGCGCCAGCAGCGGCCCCCGGGACACCGGTGAGATGCAGACCCAGTACTTC

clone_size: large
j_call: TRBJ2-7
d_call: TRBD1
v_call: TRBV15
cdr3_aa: CATREGDSSYEQYF
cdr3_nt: TGTGCCACCAGGGAAGGGGACAGCTCCTACGAGCAGTACTTC

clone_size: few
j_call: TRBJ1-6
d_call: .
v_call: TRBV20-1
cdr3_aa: CSASPRMDSPLHF
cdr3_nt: TGCAGTGCTAGTCCCCGAATGGATTCACCCCTCCACTTT

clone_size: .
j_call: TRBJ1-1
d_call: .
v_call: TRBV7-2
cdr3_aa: CASSWTPGDTEAFF
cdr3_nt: TGTGCCAGCAGCTGGACGCCCGGGGACACTGAAGCTTTCTTT

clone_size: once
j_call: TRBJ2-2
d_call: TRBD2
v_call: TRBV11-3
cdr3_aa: CASSPGLAGSGELFF
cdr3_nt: TGTGCCAGCAGCCCAGGACTAGCGGGCAGCGGGGAGCTGTTTTTT

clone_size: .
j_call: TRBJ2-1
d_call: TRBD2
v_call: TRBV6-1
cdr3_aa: CASKMGLAVINEQFF
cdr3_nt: TGTGCCAGCAAAATGGGACTAGCGGTTATCAATGAGCAGTTCTTC

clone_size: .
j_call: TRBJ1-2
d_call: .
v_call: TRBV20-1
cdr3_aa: CSAPGTSYGYTF
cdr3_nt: TGCAGTGCACCCGGGACGTCCTATGGCTACACCTTC

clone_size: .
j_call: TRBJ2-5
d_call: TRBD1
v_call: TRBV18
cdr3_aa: CASSAKQGMMETQYF
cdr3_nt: TGTGCCAGCTCCGCTAAACAGGGGATGATGGAGACCCAGTACTTC